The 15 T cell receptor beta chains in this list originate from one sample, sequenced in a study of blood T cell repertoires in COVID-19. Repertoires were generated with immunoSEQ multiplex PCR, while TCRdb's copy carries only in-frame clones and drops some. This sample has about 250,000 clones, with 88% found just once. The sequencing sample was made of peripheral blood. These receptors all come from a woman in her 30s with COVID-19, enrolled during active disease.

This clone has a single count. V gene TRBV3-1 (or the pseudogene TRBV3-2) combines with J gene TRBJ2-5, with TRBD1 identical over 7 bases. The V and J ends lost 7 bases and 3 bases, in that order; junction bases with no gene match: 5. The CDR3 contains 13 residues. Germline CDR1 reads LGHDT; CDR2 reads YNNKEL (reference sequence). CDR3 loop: CASTTDREETQYF. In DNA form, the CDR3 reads TGTGCCAGCACCACCGACAGGGAAGAGACCCAGTACTTC.

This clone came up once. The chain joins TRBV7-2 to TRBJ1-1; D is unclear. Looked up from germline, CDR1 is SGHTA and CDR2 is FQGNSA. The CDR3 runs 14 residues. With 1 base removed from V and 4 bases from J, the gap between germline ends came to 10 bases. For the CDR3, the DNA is TGTGCCAGCAGCTTAGGGGCAGATGGCACTGAAGCTTTCTTT. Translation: CASSLGADGTEAFF.

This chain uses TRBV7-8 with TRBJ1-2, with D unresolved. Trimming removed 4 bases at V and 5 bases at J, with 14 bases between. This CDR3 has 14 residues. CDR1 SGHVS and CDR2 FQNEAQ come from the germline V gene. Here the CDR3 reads CASSYPGSGYGYTF. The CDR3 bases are TGTGCCAGCAGCTATCCGGGATCGGGTTATGGCTACACCTTC.

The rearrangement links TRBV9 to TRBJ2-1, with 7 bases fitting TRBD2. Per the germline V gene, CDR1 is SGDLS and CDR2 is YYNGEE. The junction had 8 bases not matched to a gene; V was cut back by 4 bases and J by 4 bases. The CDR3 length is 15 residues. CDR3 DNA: TGTGCCAGCAGCCAAACTAGCGCGGGTTACAATGAGCAGTTCTTC. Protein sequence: CASSQTSAGYNEQFF.

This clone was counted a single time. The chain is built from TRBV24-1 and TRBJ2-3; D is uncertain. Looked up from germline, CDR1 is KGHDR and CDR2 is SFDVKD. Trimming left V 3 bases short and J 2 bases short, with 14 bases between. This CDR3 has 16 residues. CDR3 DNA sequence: TGTGCCACCAGTGATCCCTCCAGCGCCTCCACAGATACGCAGTATTTT. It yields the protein CATSDPSSASTDTQYF.

CDR3 DNA: TGTGCCTGGGGCGGCACCGGGGAGCTGTTTTTT. As protein: CAWGGTGELFF. The rearrangement links TRBV30 to TRBJ2-2; D remains unclear. This CDR3 is built from 11 residues. Germline loops: CDR1 GTSNPN, CDR2 SVGIG (reference sequence). V shed 5 bases and J shed 4 bases, with 5 bases lying between them.

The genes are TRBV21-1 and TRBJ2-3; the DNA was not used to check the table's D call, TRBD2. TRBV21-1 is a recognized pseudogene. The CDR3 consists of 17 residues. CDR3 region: CASSNLSSPNSTDTQYF. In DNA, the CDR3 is TGTGCCAGCAGCAACCTTAGTAGTCCCAATAGCACAGATACGCAGTATTTT.

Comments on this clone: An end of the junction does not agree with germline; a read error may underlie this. In DNA form, the CDR3 reads TGTGCCAGCAGCAGGGACTCCTTCAATGAGCAGTTCTTC. It codes for CASSRDSFNEQFF. This chain joins TRBV5-4 and TRBJ2-1, with D tentatively TRBD2 (6 bases). The CDR3 runs to 13 residues. CDR1 and CDR2 from the germline V gene are SGHNT and YYREEE (reference sequence).

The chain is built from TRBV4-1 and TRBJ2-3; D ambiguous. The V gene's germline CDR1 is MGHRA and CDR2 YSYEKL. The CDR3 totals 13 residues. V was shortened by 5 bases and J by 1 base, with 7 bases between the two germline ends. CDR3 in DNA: TGCGCCAGCAGCAACCGGGGCACAGATACGCAGTATTTT. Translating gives CASSNRGTDTQYF.

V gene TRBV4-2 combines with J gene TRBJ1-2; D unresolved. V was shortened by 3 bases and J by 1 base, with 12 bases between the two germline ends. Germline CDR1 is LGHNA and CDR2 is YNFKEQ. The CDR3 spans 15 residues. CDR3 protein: CASSQEVDGNYGYTF. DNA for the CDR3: TGTGCCAGCAGCCAGGAGGTCGACGGTAACTATGGCTACACCTTC.

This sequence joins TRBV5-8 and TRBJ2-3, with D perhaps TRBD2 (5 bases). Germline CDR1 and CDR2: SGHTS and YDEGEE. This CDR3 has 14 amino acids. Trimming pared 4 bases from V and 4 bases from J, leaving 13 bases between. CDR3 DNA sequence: TGTGCCAGCAGCGTAGTCGAGGGCCCAGATACGCAGTATTTT. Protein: CASSVVEGPDTQYF.

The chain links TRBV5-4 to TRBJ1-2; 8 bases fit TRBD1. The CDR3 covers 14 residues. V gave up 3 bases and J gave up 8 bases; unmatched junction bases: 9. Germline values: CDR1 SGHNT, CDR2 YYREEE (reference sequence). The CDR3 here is CASSYPTGEQGYTF. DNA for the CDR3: TGTGCCAGCAGCTACCCGACAGGGGAACAAGGCTACACCTTC.

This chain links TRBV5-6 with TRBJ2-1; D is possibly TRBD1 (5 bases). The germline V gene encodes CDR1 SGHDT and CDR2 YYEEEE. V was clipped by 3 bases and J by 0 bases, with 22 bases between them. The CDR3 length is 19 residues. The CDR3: CASSSPYLRQLSSYNEQFF. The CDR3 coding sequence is TGTGCCAGCAGCTCGCCTTATCTGCGACAGCTCAGCTCCTACAATGAGCAGTTCTTC. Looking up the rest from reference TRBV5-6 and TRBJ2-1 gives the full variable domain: DAGVTQSPTHLIKTRGQQVTLRCSPKSGHDTVSWYQQALGQGPQFIFQYYEEEERQRGNFPDRFSGHQFPNYSSELNVNALLLGDSALYLCASSSPYLRQLSSYNEQFFGPGTRLTVL.

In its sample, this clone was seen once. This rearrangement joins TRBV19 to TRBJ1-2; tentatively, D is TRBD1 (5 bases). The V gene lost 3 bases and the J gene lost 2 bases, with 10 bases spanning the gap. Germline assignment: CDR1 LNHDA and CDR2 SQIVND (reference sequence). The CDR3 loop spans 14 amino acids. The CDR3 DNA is TGTGCCAGTAGTATTAGGGGCCAGAACTATGGCTACACCTTC. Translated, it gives CASSIRGQNYGYTF.

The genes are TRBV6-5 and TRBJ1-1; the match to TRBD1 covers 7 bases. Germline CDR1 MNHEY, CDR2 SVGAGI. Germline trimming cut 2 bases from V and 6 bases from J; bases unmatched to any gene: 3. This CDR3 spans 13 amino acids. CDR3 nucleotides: TGTGCCAGCAGTTACCCAGGACAGGCTGAAGCTTTCTTT. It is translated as CASSYPGQAEAFF.